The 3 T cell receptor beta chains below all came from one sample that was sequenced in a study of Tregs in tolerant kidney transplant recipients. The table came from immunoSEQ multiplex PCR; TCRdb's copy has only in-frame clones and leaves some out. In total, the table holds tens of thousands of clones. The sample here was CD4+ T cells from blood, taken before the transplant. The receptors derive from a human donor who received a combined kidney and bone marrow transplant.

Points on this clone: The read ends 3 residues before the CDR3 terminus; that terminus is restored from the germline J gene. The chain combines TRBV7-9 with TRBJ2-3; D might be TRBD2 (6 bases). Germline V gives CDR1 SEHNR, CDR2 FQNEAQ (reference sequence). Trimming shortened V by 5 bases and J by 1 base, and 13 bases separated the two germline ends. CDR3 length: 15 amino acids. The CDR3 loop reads CASSGGIPGTDTQYF. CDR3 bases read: TGTGCCAGCAGCGGCGGGATTCCCGGCACAGATACG.

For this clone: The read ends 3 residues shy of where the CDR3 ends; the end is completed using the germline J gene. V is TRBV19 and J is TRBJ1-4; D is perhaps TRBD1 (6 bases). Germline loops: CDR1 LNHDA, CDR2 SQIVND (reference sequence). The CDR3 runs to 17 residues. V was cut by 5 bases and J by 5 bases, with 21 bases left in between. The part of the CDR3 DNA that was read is TGTGCCAGTAGTCCCGGTGGTATTGACAGGCGGAATGAAAAA. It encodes CASSPGGIDRRNEK. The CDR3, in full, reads CASSPGGIDRRNEKLFF.

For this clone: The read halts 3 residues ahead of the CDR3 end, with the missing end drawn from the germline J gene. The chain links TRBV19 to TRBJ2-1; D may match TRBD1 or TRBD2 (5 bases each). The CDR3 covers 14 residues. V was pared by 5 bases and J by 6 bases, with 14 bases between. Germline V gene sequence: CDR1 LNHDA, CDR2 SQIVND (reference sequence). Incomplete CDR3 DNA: TGTGCCAGTAGTGAGGGGAGATCGGGCAATGAG. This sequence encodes CASSEGRSGNE. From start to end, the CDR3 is CASSEGRSGNEQFF.